The rows below give T cell receptor beta chains drawn from one sample of a study of CD8 T cells in ankylosing spondylitis. MiXCR was run by TCRdb on the 5' RACE reads, yielding one entry per CDR3 protein. The data contain more than 400,000 distinct CDR3 sequences, approximately 5% of them seen just once; the ten biggest clones take up under 4.5%. Sequenced sample: blood, either unsorted or a sorted T cell fraction (not recorded which). These receptors were taken from a male donor with ankylosing spondylitis. Each CDR3 is given with its conserved first and last residue. D genes are given only for firm matches.

v_gene: TRBV27
d_gene: TRBD2
j_gene: TRBJ2-7
CDR3aa: CASSLVLAGGYHEQYF

v_gene: TRBV7-9
d_gene: NA
j_gene: TRBJ1-1
CDR3aa: CASSSDNAAFF

v_gene: TRBV28
d_gene: NA
j_gene: TRBJ2-7
CDR3aa: CASSWGGLPSYEQYF

v_gene: TRBV6-2/TRBV6-3
d_gene: NA
j_gene: TRBJ2-1
CDR3aa: CASNGRLYNEQFF

v_gene: TRBV29-1
d_gene: NA
j_gene: TRBJ1-1
CDR3aa: CSASIGVGTEAFF

v_gene: TRBV20-1
d_gene: NA
j_gene: TRBJ2-1
CDR3aa: CSARDFGASSYNEQFF

v_gene: TRBV29-1
d_gene: NA
j_gene: TRBJ1-1
CDR3aa: CSVVGGQSTEAFF

v_gene: TRBV18
d_gene: NA
j_gene: TRBJ2-1
CDR3aa: CASSPPGSLYNEQFF

v_gene: TRBV15
d_gene: TRBD1
j_gene: TRBJ1-2
CDR3aa: CATSSRTGLGGYTF

v_gene: TRBV7-6
d_gene: NA
j_gene: TRBJ2-7
CDR3aa: CASSFLGDEQYF

v_gene: TRBV20-1
d_gene: NA
j_gene: TRBJ1-1
CDR3aa: CSARDVLNTEAFF

v_gene: TRBV20-1
d_gene: TRBD2
j_gene: TRBJ2-7
CDR3aa: CSAGLAGFEDEQYF

v_gene: TRBV27
d_gene: NA
j_gene: TRBJ2-1
CDR3aa: CASSLNVYNEQFF

v_gene: TRBV12-3/TRBV12-4
d_gene: NA
j_gene: TRBJ2-4
CDR3aa: CASSLRAAGTPGLQYF

v_gene: TRBV7-2
d_gene: NA
j_gene: TRBJ2-3
CDR3aa: CASSNPWAVTDTQYF

v_gene: TRBV4-1
d_gene: NA
j_gene: TRBJ2-5
CDR3aa: CASSQVPAIVQETQYF

v_gene: TRBV12-3/TRBV12-4
d_gene: NA
j_gene: TRBJ2-7
CDR3aa: CASSVAGEQYF

v_gene: TRBV7-3
d_gene: NA
j_gene: TRBJ1-3
CDR3aa: CASSLGLWSTGNTIYF

v_gene: TRBV20-1
d_gene: TRBD2
j_gene: TRBJ2-2
CDR3aa: CSARVSTSGGAGELFF

v_gene: TRBV5-1
d_gene: NA
j_gene: TRBJ2-1
CDR3aa: CASSFPQGIGASSYNEQFF

v_gene: TRBV6-4
d_gene: NA
j_gene: TRBJ2-5
CDR3aa: CASSERDQETQYF

v_gene: TRBV5-5
d_gene: NA
j_gene: TRBJ1-5
CDR3aa: CASSSYQGNQPQHF

v_gene: TRBV20-1
d_gene: NA
j_gene: TRBJ2-1
CDR3aa: CCARDRIGGTYTFDNEQFF

v_gene: TRBV30
d_gene: NA
j_gene: TRBJ1-5
CDR3aa: CAWSQSGSNQPQHF

v_gene: TRBV7-9
d_gene: TRBD2
j_gene: TRBJ2-1
CDR3aa: CASSPVTSADNEQFF

v_gene: TRBV5-1
d_gene: NA
j_gene: TRBJ2-3
CDR3aa: CASSSGGETDTQYF

v_gene: TRBV7-2
d_gene: NA
j_gene: TRBJ2-3
CDR3aa: CASSQRTGTDTQYF

v_gene: TRBV29-1
d_gene: NA
j_gene: TRBJ1-5
CDR3aa: CSVAEGYNQPQHF

v_gene: TRBV7-6
d_gene: NA
j_gene: TRBJ2-1
CDR3aa: CASSRLGVRGNEQFF

v_gene: TRBV5-1
d_gene: NA
j_gene: TRBJ2-5
CDR3aa: CASSLVPGTQETQYF

v_gene: TRBV4-3
d_gene: NA
j_gene: TRBJ1-1
CDR3aa: CASSPRAHMNTEAFF

v_gene: TRBV10-2
d_gene: TRBD2
j_gene: TRBJ2-2
CDR3aa: CATLRLAGNTGELFF

v_gene: TRBV5-1
d_gene: TRBD1
j_gene: TRBJ1-2
CDR3aa: CASSFQGDYGYTF

v_gene: TRBV9
d_gene: NA
j_gene: TRBJ2-1
CDR3aa: CASSVDSGSYNEQFF

v_gene: TRBV10-2
d_gene: NA
j_gene: TRBJ2-5
CDR3aa: CASSEVGAKETQYF

v_gene: TRBV7-2
d_gene: NA
j_gene: TRBJ2-7
CDR3aa: CASSFQPGWAYEQYF

v_gene: TRBV12-3/TRBV12-4
d_gene: TRBD1
j_gene: TRBJ2-7
CDR3aa: CASSFAGGDEQYF

v_gene: TRBV11-2
d_gene: NA
j_gene: TRBJ2-1
CDR3aa: CASSLMGGGQNEQFF

v_gene: TRBV4-2
d_gene: TRBD2
j_gene: TRBJ2-6
CDR3aa: CASSQGTSGRAGVSGANVLTF

v_gene: TRBV20-1
d_gene: NA
j_gene: TRBJ2-7
CDR3aa: CSAFLRAHYEQYF

v_gene: TRBV2
d_gene: TRBD2
j_gene: TRBJ2-3
CDR3aa: CASTPISGSADTQYF

v_gene: TRBV4-2
d_gene: TRBD2
j_gene: TRBJ2-2
CDR3aa: CASSQDYAGGIGELFF

v_gene: TRBV6-1
d_gene: NA
j_gene: TRBJ1-2
CDR3aa: CASRLQGARYGYTF

v_gene: TRBV12-3/TRBV12-4
d_gene: NA
j_gene: TRBJ1-2
CDR3aa: CASTQKTGANYGYTF

v_gene: TRBV5-1
d_gene: NA
j_gene: TRBJ2-4
CDR3aa: CASSLVPGGAGVRAKNIQYF

v_gene: TRBV18
d_gene: TRBD1
j_gene: TRBJ2-7
CDR3aa: CASSPGTGGIYEQYF

v_gene: TRBV11-3
d_gene: NA
j_gene: TRBJ2-5
CDR3aa: CASSLEGRPEETQYF

v_gene: TRBV20-1
d_gene: TRBD1
j_gene: TRBJ1-2
CDR3aa: CSARDPTDRAYGYTF

v_gene: TRBV7-9
d_gene: NA
j_gene: TRBJ1-2
CDR3aa: CASSLLEGDSYGYTF

v_gene: TRBV4-3
d_gene: NA
j_gene: TRBJ2-7
CDR3aa: CASSQDRSQGLEQYF

v_gene: TRBV28
d_gene: NA
j_gene: TRBJ2-2
CDR3aa: CASSSWGRGTGELFF

v_gene: TRBV14
d_gene: NA
j_gene: TRBJ2-7
CDR3aa: CASSPRERGYEQYF

v_gene: TRBV20-1
d_gene: TRBD1
j_gene: TRBJ1-2
CDR3aa: CSAVTGVSYGYTF

v_gene: TRBV11-2
d_gene: TRBD2
j_gene: TRBJ2-3
CDR3aa: CASTTPGTSGRQPITDTQYF

v_gene: TRBV7-9
d_gene: NA
j_gene: TRBJ2-1
CDR3aa: CASSPLGATRDEQFF

v_gene: TRBV12-3/TRBV12-4
d_gene: NA
j_gene: TRBJ2-4
CDR3aa: CASSLEAGENIQYF

v_gene: TRBV5-5
d_gene: NA
j_gene: TRBJ2-7
CDR3aa: CASSLLRVLDEQYF

v_gene: TRBV7-2
d_gene: NA
j_gene: TRBJ2-7
CDR3aa: CASSLAPWERDSYEQYF

v_gene: TRBV10-3
d_gene: TRBD1
j_gene: TRBJ2-1
CDR3aa: CAISDKGASSYNEQFF